This TCR beta chain was found in a study of blood T cell repertoires in COVID-19. Recruitment covered about 26 US areas and drew participants whose ages spanned roughly 18 to 90 years. Membership in each cohort depended on participant-reported clinical history. The method was immunoSEQ multiplex PCR; TCRdb's version includes in-frame clones alone and lacks a portion of them. The sample holds 200,000 to 300,000 clones; about 90% are singletons and the top ten take roughly 4%. CDR3 length: 12 residues. The V gene's germline CDR1 is SQVTM and CDR2 ANQGSEA. V was trimmed by 4 bases and J by 1 base, leaving 7 bases between them.

The chain has TRBV29-1 and TRBJ1-1; weak D call: TRBD1 (6 bases). The receptor comes from a woman in her twenties or thirties with acute COVID-19. Sample: PBMCs or T cells enriched from blood (not recorded which). CDR3 sequence: CSVGTANTEAFF. CDR3 DNA: TGCAGCGTTGGGACAGCGAACACTGAAGCTTTCTTT.